Listed below are T cell receptor beta chains from one sample, sequenced in a study of T cells in Graves' hyperthyroidism and ophthalmopathy. A single record per CDR3 protein comes from TCRdb applying MiXCR to the multiplex PCR reads. The sample has hundreds of thousands of distinct CDR3 sequences; 38% are singletons. The material sequenced was blood. Source of these receptors: a man aged 18 to 30 with Graves' hyperthyroidism. Both conserved end residues are part of each CDR3. D genes are given only for firm matches. Clone size is shown for a subset of rows, as once, few, many or a class of expanded clone.

size,J,D,V,CDR3,DNA
NA,TRBJ2-7,TRBD2,TRBV6-5,CASSASSGPSYEQYF,TGTGCCAGCAGTGCATCTAGCGGGCCCTCCTACGAGCAGTACTTC
few,TRBJ1-4,NA,TRBV20-1,CSAGTRNEKLFF,TGCAGTGCCGGGACACGGAATGAAAAACTGTTTTTT
few,TRBJ1-2,NA,TRBV6-6,CASSFQGDYGYTF,TGTGCCAGCAGTTTTCAGGGAGACTATGGCTACACCTTC
few,TRBJ1-1,TRBD1,TRBV12-3/TRBV12-4,CASSFLDRGNEAFF,TGTGCCAGCAGTTTCCTGGACAGGGGGAATGAAGCTTTCTTT
many,TRBJ2-2,TRBD2,TRBV7-2,CAGLAGAGGELFF,TGTGCCGGCCTAGCGGGAGCCGGCGGGGAGCTGTTTTTT
NA,TRBJ1-2,NA,TRBV7-2,CAGSPESYGYTF,TGTGCCGGCAGCCCCGAGTCCTATGGCTACACCTTC
NA,TRBJ1-2,TRBD1,TRBV7-2,CASSSVAGQLYGYTF,TGTGCCAGCAGCTCAGTCGCGGGACAGCTCTATGGCTACACCTTC
many,TRBJ1-1,TRBD1,TRBV24-1,CATSDSGTGSNTEAFF,TGTGCCACCAGTGACTCCGGGACAGGCTCGAACACTGAAGCTTTCTTT
once,TRBJ2-6,TRBD2,TRBV29-1,CSVIQTSNSGANVLTF,TGCAGCGTTATACAGACTAGCAACTCTGGGGCCAACGTCCTGACTTTC
NA,TRBJ1-1,NA,TRBV5-1,CASSSPLLGANTEAFF,TGCGCCAGCAGCTCCCCCCTTTTGGGTGCGAACACTGAAGCTTTCTTT
NA,TRBJ2-7,TRBD2,TRBV12-3/TRBV12-4,CASSSQGGLREQYF,TGTGCCAGCAGTTCTCAGGGAGGGTTGAGGGAGCAGTACTTC
many,TRBJ1-5,NA,TRBV19,CASSMAGGQPQHF,TGTGCCAGTAGTATGGCGGGGGGTCAGCCCCAGCATTTT
few,TRBJ1-2,NA,TRBV12-3/TRBV12-4,CASRGGSRADGYTF,TGTGCCAGCAGGGGAGGGTCCAGGGCCGACGGCTACACCTTC